The source of this TCR beta chain is a study of blood T cell repertoires in COVID-19. Clones were read by immunoSEQ multiplex PCR, and TCRdb kept only the in-frame ones, dropping some. The sample lists approximately 140,000 clones; about 90% were seen once. This TCR came from a woman in her sixties with active or convalescent COVID-19. Sequencing was done on a sample of peripheral blood.

The DNA of the CDR3 is TGCGCCAGCAGCGAAGCGATGGCTCCAAAAAACATTCAGTACTTC. As protein: CASSEAMAPKNIQYF. This chain uses TRBV5-1 with TRBJ2-4; no reliable D call. The germline V gene encodes CDR1 SGHRS and CDR2 YFSETQ. This CDR3 spans 15 amino acids. The ends were cut back, 4 bases at V and 4 bases at J, with 15 bases in the middle.